This entry describes one TCR beta chain. What it binds is not known. Amplification used 60 Vbeta primers and 13 Jbeta primers. Sequenced by immunoSEQ multiplex PCR; TCRdb stores in-frame clones only, minus some. The sample has 150,000 or so clones, 77% seen once. Each donor was healthy, and each was a bone marrow donor. The sample comes from a study of cytomegalovirus exposure and HLA in healthy donors. Study summary: Previous work identified roughly 120 million unique TCR beta sequences from 150 million to 200 million T cells.

V gave up 6 bases and J gave up 5 bases; unmatched junction bases: 8. Germline V gene data show CDR1 as MRHNA and CDR2 as SNTAGT. This CDR3 comprises 14 residues. General study findings and limits: Within an earlier analysis, most TCR beta V segments proved productive either about 90% or about 30% of the time. When analyzed later, the rates of TCR association showed variation by HLA locus, with DRB1 the most and HLA-C the fewest.

The clonotype comes from a female donor in good health and CMV-seronegative. The sequenced sample was PBMCs. V is TRBV6-4 and J is TRBJ1-1; 8 nucleotides agree with TRBD1. CDR3 DNA sequence: TGTGCCAGCAGACAACAGGGGGTTGGAACTGAAGCTTTCTTT. Translating it yields CASRQQGVGTEAFF.